This passage covers 20 T cell receptor beta chains from one sample sequenced in a study of blood T cell repertoires in COVID-19. Profiling relied on immunoSEQ multiplex PCR, and the TCRdb table lists in-frame clones only, not all of them. The profile shows under 200,000 clones, less than 85% of them singletons. The sample consisted of PBMCs or T cells enriched from blood (not recorded which). Receptors originate from a man in his fifties or sixties who had recovered from COVID-19.

The chain carries TRBV2 and TRBJ2-1; TRBD2 aligns across 11 bases. The germline V gene has CDR1 SNHLY and CDR2 FYNNEI. The CDR3 covers 15 residues. Losses at the gene ends were 11 bases for V and 4 bases for J; bases not matched to a gene: 10. The CDR3: CAAAGTSGVYNEQFF. In nucleotides, the CDR3 is TGTGCCGCTGCGGGGACTAGCGGAGTATACAATGAGCAGTTCTTC.

The chain recombines TRBV13 with TRBJ2-3; 8 bases align to TRBD2. After removal of 4 bases from V and 2 bases from J, the junction contained 8 bases not matched to a gene. The V gene's germline CDR1 is PRHDT and CDR2 FYEKMQ (reference sequence). The CDR3 totals 16 residues. This CDR3 reads CASSSRTSLNTDTQYF. The CDR3, as DNA: TGTGCCAGCAGCTCACGGACTAGCCTCAACACAGATACGCAGTATTTT.

The chain has TRBV27 and TRBJ2-5; D gene unclear. Germline V gives CDR1 MNHEY, CDR2 SMNVEV (reference sequence). The CDR3 is 16 residues long. V lost 3 bases and J 7 bases, leaving 21 bases between the germline ends. This CDR3 is CASSFGGSPPVGTQYF. The CDR3 nucleotides are TGTGCCAGCAGTTTTGGTGGTAGCCCCCCGGTGGGGACCCAGTACTTC.

The count of this clone is one. The chain links TRBV30 to TRBJ2-7; the match to TRBD1 covers 8 bases. The CDR3 has 11 residues. Trimming removed 4 bases from V and 6 bases from J; junction bases left unmatched: 2. Germline V gene data show CDR1 as GTSNPN and CDR2 as SVGIG (reference sequence). The CDR3 nucleotides are TGTGCCTGGACAGGGGGCATCGAGCAGTACTTC. It is translated as CAWTGGIEQYF.

In nucleotides, the CDR3 is TGTGCCAGCACCCGGGGGGGGGAGAACACTGAAGCTTTCTTT. Residues: CASTRGGENTEAFF. V gene TRBV6-5 combines with J gene TRBJ1-1; D may be TRBD1 (5 bases). V was clipped by 7 bases and J by 1 base, with 13 bases between them. Germline V lookup: CDR1 MNHEY, CDR2 SVGAGI. This CDR3 contains 14 residues.

The chain is built from TRBV4-3 and TRBJ1-5; maybe TRBD1 (5 bases). Trimming shortened V by 4 bases and J by 2 bases, and 9 bases separated the two germline ends. Looked up from germline, CDR1 is LGHNA and CDR2 is YSLEER. This CDR3 has 14 residues. CDR3 loop: CASSPGNGNQPQHF. The CDR3 DNA follows: TGCGCCAGCAGCCCAGGGAACGGCAATCAGCCCCAGCATTTT.

In its sample, this clone was seen a few times. The chain combines TRBV2 with TRBJ1-5; 7 bases are shared with TRBD1. CDR1 SNHLY and CDR2 FYNNEI come from the germline V gene. The CDR3 runs to 14 residues. J was trimmed by 4 bases and V by 6 bases; bases with no gene match: 6. The CDR3 sequence: CASRRGQNNQPQHF. CDR3 in DNA: TGTGCCAGCAGGAGGGGACAGAATAATCAGCCCCAGCATTTT.

The rearrangement joins TRBV19 to TRBJ2-6, with D possibly matching TRBD1 (5 bases). Germline values: CDR1 LNHDA, CDR2 SQIVND (reference sequence). CDR3 size: 19 residues. Trimming cost V 1 base and J 0 bases, with 16 bases left between them. Here the CDR3 reads CASSIARGRAISGANVLTF. The CDR3 region has the DNA TGTGCCAGTAGTATAGCTCGAGGCAGGGCCATCTCTGGGGCCAACGTCCTGACTTTC. The complete variable domain, with remaining parts taken from reference TRBV19 and TRBJ2-6, reads DGGITQSPKYLFRKEGQNVTLSCEQNLNHDAMYWYRQDPGQGLRLIYYSQIVNDFQKGDIAEGYSVSREKKESFPLTVTSAQKNPTAFYLCASSIARGRAISGANVLTFGAGSRLTVL.

This sequence joins TRBV18 and TRBJ1-2; the match to TRBD1 covers 8 bases. J gave up 8 bases and V 3 bases, and 8 bases lay outside the gene matches. CDR1 and CDR2 (germline): KGHSH, LQKENI. The CDR3 totals 14 residues. The CDR3 is CASSPDRATRGYTF. The CDR3 region has the DNA TGTGCCAGCTCACCGGACAGGGCCACCCGGGGCTACACCTTC.

The rearrangement links TRBV14 to TRBJ1-6; the D gene is possibly TRBD1 (6 bases). Germline V gene sequence: CDR1 SGHDN, CDR2 FVKESK. The CDR3 sequence is 15 residues long. V was shortened by 3 bases and J by 9 bases, with 15 bases between the two germline ends. The CDR3 sequence is CASSHPGHRTSPLHF. CDR3 in DNA: TGTGCCAGCAGCCATCCGGGACACCGCACTTCACCCCTCCACTTT.

The rearrangement joins TRBV4-1 to TRBJ2-7; 7 bases agree with TRBD1. CDR1 MGHRA and CDR2 YSYEKL come from the germline V gene. J lost 3 bases, V lost 1 base, and 12 bases had no gene match. This CDR3 is built from 17 residues. CDR3 sequence reads: CASSQVWSQGDLYEQYF. In DNA form, the CDR3 reads TGCGCCAGCAGCCAAGTCTGGTCCCAGGGGGATCTCTACGAGCAGTACTTC.

This sequence joins TRBV19 and TRBJ1-3; no firm D call. CDR1 and CDR2 from the germline V gene are LNHDA and SQIVND (reference sequence). Trimming took 7 bases from V and 4 from J, leaving 8 bases between them. The CDR3 is 12 residues long. CDR3 bases: TGTGCCAGTACGCCAGCGGGAAACACCATATATTTT. Translation gives CASTPAGNTIYF.

A note on this clone: The CDR3 end shows no conserved phenylalanine or tryptophan, and so a read error is likely. The DNA is left out, because the CDR3 cannot be placed on it with certainty; the CDR3 is given as TCRdb lists it. J is TRBJ2-3 and V is TRBV5-4; the table's TRBD2 call for D was not verified on the DNA. The germline V gene encodes CDR1 SGHNT and CDR2 YYREEE (reference sequence). Counting both end residues, the CDR3 totals 12 amino acids. The CDR3 protein is CASSIGTSGGSR.

The V and J genes are TRBV5-4 and TRBJ1-4; possible D gene TRBD1, 5 bases. CDR1 is SGHNT, CDR2 YYREEE, per germline (reference sequence). The CDR3 has 15 amino acids. The V gene lost 2 bases and the J gene lost 4 bases, with 12 bases spanning the gap. CDR3 region: CASSFLGRGNEKLFF. CDR3 coding DNA: TGTGCCAGCAGCTTTCTGGGGCGCGGTAATGAAAAACTGTTTTTT. Combining the CDR3 with reference TRBV5-4 and TRBJ1-4 gives the whole variable domain ETGVTQSPTHLIKTRGQQVTLRCSSQSGHNTVSWYQQALGQGPQFIFQYYREEENGRGNFPPRFSGLQFPNYSSELNVNALELDDSALYLCASSFLGRGNEKLFFGSGTQLSVL.

About this clone itself: The sample carries other DNA sequences with the same CDR3. The J gene is TRBJ2-2, the V gene TRBV12-5, with 11 bases lining up with TRBD1. Losses at the gene ends were 3 bases for V and 7 bases for J; bases not matched to a gene: 10. Germline V CDR1 and CDR2: LGHNT, FRNRAP. CDR3 length: 17 residues. Here the CDR3 DNA reads TGTGCTAGTGGTTTACAACCCGGACAGGGGGCTGTCGGGGAGCTGTTTTTT. It encodes CASGLQPGQGAVGELFF.

About this clone itself: Mismatch with germline at one junction end may stem from a read error. The chain uses TRBV27 and TRBJ2-1; 10 positions match TRBD1. Germline values: CDR1 MNHEY, CDR2 SMNVEV (reference sequence). CDR3 length: 15 residues. As DNA, the CDR3 is TGTGCCAGCAGTTCCTTGGGGACAGGGGATAATGAACAGTTCTTC. Protein product: CASSSLGTGDNEQFF.

V is TRBV10-3 and J is TRBJ1-2; 9 bases are a match to TRBD1. V shed 2 bases and J 8 bases; nucleotides not matched to a gene: 6. The CDR3 is 14 residues long. CDR1 is ENHRY and CDR2 is SYGVKD in the germline V gene. In DNA, the CDR3 is TGTGCCATCAGTGAGGGACAGGGGCGGTGGGGCTACACCTTC. This encodes CAISEGQGRWGYTF.

The gene calls are TRBV6-1 and TRBJ1-3; D gene uncertain. In germline, CDR1 is MNHNS, CDR2 SASEGT. The CDR3 runs 15 residues. V was shortened by 3 bases and J by 0 bases, with 9 bases between the two germline ends. The CDR3 coding sequence is TGTGCCAGCAGTGATAAGAGAGCCTCTGGAAACACCATATATTTT. This gives the protein CASSDKRASGNTIYF.

The V gene is TRBV3-1 (or the pseudogene TRBV3-2), the J gene TRBJ1-2; a weak D match, TRBD1 (6 bases). The germline CDR1 and CDR2 sequences are LGHDT and YNNKEL (reference sequence). The CDR3 extends over 15 amino acids. Trimming stripped 4 bases from V and 5 bases from J, with 17 bases between. CDR3 coding DNA: TGTGCCAGCAGCCTCGACCCCAGGGGTAATTATGGCTACACCTTC. This codes for CASSLDPRGNYGYTF.

The rearrangement joins TRBV7-9 to TRBJ2-3; TRBD2 might be the D (7 bases). Germline CDR1 and CDR2: SEHNR and FQNEAQ (reference sequence). This CDR3 has 16 residues. The germline V and J ends were trimmed by 2 bases and 4 bases, with 16 bases remaining between them. The CDR3 here is CASSLNAGAAADTQYF. The CDR3 region has the DNA TGTGCCAGCAGCTTAAACGCGGGGGCCGCAGCAGATACGCAGTATTTT.